These 32 T cell receptor beta chains were sequenced from one sample in a study of blood T cells in healthy people across ages. It was with a sample-barcoded 5' primer and a J-beta primer mix that a second PCR of roughly 7 to 12 cycles was run. Each CDR3 protein is one row after TCRdb ran MiXCR on the 5' RACE reads. The data hold 950,000 to 1,200,000 distinct CDR3 sequences, with 35% to 45% observed a single time. The source material was blood. These receptor sequences come from a man aged 18-30 years in good health.

J is TRBJ1-1 and V is TRBV7-9; D is unclear. The CDR3 totals 13 residues. Trimming cost V 7 bases and J 3 bases, with 12 bases left between them. The V gene's germline CDR1 is SEHNR and CDR2 FQNEAQ (reference sequence). CDR3 in DNA: TGTGCCAGCACAGGACGGATAGACACTGAAGCTTTCTTT. Its protein product is CASTGRIDTEAFF.

This chain uses TRBV5-1 with TRBJ2-5; possible D gene TRBD1, 7 bases. Germline CDR1 and CDR2: SGHRS and YFSETQ. There are 15 residues in the CDR3. The V end lost 6 bases, the J end lost 2 bases, and 17 bases lay between the germline ends. The CDR3 loop is CASTNTPGGQETQYF. CDR3 DNA: TGCGCCAGCACCAACACCCCAGGGGGGCAAGAGACCCAGTACTTC.

This chain connects TRBV2 to TRBJ1-1, with D possibly matching TRBD1 (5 bases). Germline V gene lookup returns CDR1 SNHLY and CDR2 FYNNEI. Trimming left V 3 bases short and J 4 bases short, with 12 bases between. The CDR3 is 14 amino acids. CDR3 region: CASSDGGEITEAFF. CDR3 nucleotide sequence: TGTGCCAGCAGTGACGGGGGAGAGATCACTGAAGCTTTCTTT. Looking up the rest from reference TRBV2 and TRBJ1-1 gives the full variable domain: EPEVTQTPSHQVTQMGQEVILRCVPISNHLYFYWYRQILGQKVEFLVSFYNNEISEKSEIFDDQFSVERPDGSNFTLKIRSTKLEDSAMYFCASSDGGEITEAFFGQGTRLTVV.

The chain carries TRBV20-1 and TRBJ1-1; weak D call: TRBD1 (6 bases). The CDR3 sequence is 15 residues long. Between the trimmed V and J ends, which lost 5 bases and 0 bases, there was a span of 16 bases. Germline lookup yields CDR1 DFQATT and CDR2 SNEGSKA (reference sequence). The CDR3 loop is CSAFRLGDMNTEAFF. CDR3 sequence (DNA): TGCAGTGCTTTCCGCTTAGGGGACATGAACACTGAAGCTTTCTTT.

This clonotype turned up a few times. This chain connects TRBV12-5 to TRBJ1-1; perhaps TRBD1 as D (5 bases). Per germline, CDR1 LGHNT and CDR2 FRNRAP. This CDR3 contains 13 residues. Trimming left V 3 bases short and J 7 bases short, with 12 bases between. The CDR3 nucleotides are TGTGCTAGTGGTTTAGGCAGGGTTGATGAAGCTTTCTTT. Translated, it gives CASGLGRVDEAFF.

The gene calls are TRBV15 and TRBJ2-7, with 9 positions matching TRBD1. This CDR3 is built from 16 residues. V lost 0 bases, J lost 7 bases, and 10 bases stayed unmatched. Germline CDR1 reads LNHNV; CDR2 reads YYDKDF (reference sequence). CDR3 nucleotides: TGTGCCACCAGCAGAGATTTATGGGACAGGGACAATGAGCAGTACTTC. As protein: CATSRDLWDRDNEQYF. The complete variable domain, with remaining parts taken from reference TRBV15 and TRBJ2-7, reads DAMVIQNPRYQVTQFGKPVTLSCSQTLNHNVMYWYQQKSSQAPKLLFHYYDKDFNNEADTPDNFQSRRPNTSFCFLDIRSPGLGDTAMYLCATSRDLWDRDNEQYFGPGTRLTVT.

This chain links TRBV20-1 with TRBJ1-1; D possibly corresponds to TRBD1 (6 bases). This CDR3 has 15 residues. In germline, CDR1 is DFQATT, CDR2 SNEGSKA (reference sequence). Deletions cut 6 bases from V and 1 base from J, with 18 bases between. Written as DNA, the CDR3 is TGCAGTGCGGGCAGGAAGAGACAGGCGAACACTGAAGCTTTCTTT. It specifies CSAGRKRQANTEAFF.

This clonotype was seen a few times. The V call is TRBV19, the J call TRBJ1-2; a weak D match, TRBD1 (6 bases). CDR3 length: 12 residues. Germline V CDR1 and CDR2: LNHDA, SQIVND (reference sequence). Trimming pared 3 bases from V and 4 bases from J, leaving 6 bases between. Written as DNA, the CDR3 is TGTGCCAGTAGTATGACAGGCTATGGCTACACCTTC. The encoded protein is CASSMTGYGYTF.

The V call is TRBV5-8, the J call TRBJ2-1; 8 bases fit TRBD1. V was pared by 3 bases and J by 7 bases, with 6 bases of the junction left unmatched. Germline CDR1 reads SGHTS; CDR2 reads YDEGEE. This CDR3 region has 14 residues. CDR3 nucleotides: TGTGCCAGCAGCTGGGAACAGGGGGTAAATGAGCAGTTCTTC. It is translated as CASSWEQGVNEQFF.

About this clonotype itself: At one of its ends the junction is not consistent with the germline gene, which may arise from a read error. The chain employs TRBV4-3 and TRBJ2-5; TRBD2 agrees at 8 bases. CDR1 and CDR2 from the germline V gene are LGHNA and YSLEER. The CDR3 sequence is 15 residues long. Here the CDR3 reads CACSQDGSGGETQYF. In DNA form, the CDR3 reads TGCGCCTGCAGCCAAGATGGAAGCGGGGGTGAGACCCAGTACTTC.

The chain has TRBV10-2 and TRBJ2-3; D call uncertain. The CDR3 runs to 15 residues. The V gene's germline CDR1 is WSHSY and CDR2 SAAADI. Deletions cut 2 bases from V and 2 bases from J, with 11 bases between. The CDR3 region is CASSEGRSITDTQYF. CDR3 in DNA: TGCGCCAGCAGTGAGGGTCGTAGTATCACAGATACGCAGTATTTT.

This chain links TRBV20-1 with TRBJ1-1; possibly TRBD1 for D (5 bases). The CDR3 runs to 15 residues. Germline assignment: CDR1 DFQATT and CDR2 SNEGSKA (reference sequence). The V gene lost 0 bases and the J gene lost 0 bases, with 11 bases spanning the gap. The CDR3 DNA reads TGCAGTGCTAGAGATCGAGGGGCCATGAACACTGAAGCTTTCTTT. This codes for CSARDRGAMNTEAFF.

V is TRBV6-2 or TRBV6-3 and J is TRBJ1-1; tentative D call: TRBD1 (5 bases). V was clipped by 1 base and J by 5 bases, with 20 bases between them. Looked up from germline, CDR1 is MNHEY and CDR2 is SVGEGT. The CDR3 covers 17 residues. The chain's CDR3 is CASSYFARAITGTEAFF. The CDR3 nucleotides are TGTGCCAGCAGTTACTTCGCCAGGGCCATCACGGGAACTGAAGCTTTCTTT.

This chain connects TRBV2 to TRBJ2-5, with a possible D match to TRBD2 (6 bases). The length of the CDR3 is 14 residues. Trimming took off 7 bases at V and 3 bases at J, with 15 bases between the two ends. Per the germline V gene, CDR1 is SNHLY and CDR2 is FYNNEI. This CDR3 reads CASTEEGFKETQYF. DNA of the CDR3: TGTGCCAGCACCGAGGAGGGATTTAAAGAGACCCAGTACTTC.

CDR3 protein: CSASTRVCEAFF. CDR3 coding DNA: TGCAGTGCCTCGACTAGGGTTTGTGAAGCTTTCTTT. The chain carries TRBV20-1 and TRBJ1-1; D is unresolved. Germline lookup yields CDR1 DFQATT and CDR2 SNEGSKA (reference sequence). Trimming took 6 bases from V and 7 from J, leaving 15 bases between them. The CDR3 has 12 amino acids.

In DNA, the CDR3 is TGTGCCTCCAGGGGCAGGGGCGAGCAGTACTTC. Residues: CASRGRGEQYF. The chain joins TRBV12-3 or TRBV12-4 to TRBJ2-7; the D gene is possibly TRBD1 (6 bases). This CDR3 spans 11 amino acids. V gave up 11 bases and J gave up 6 bases, with 14 bases separating them.

This chain links TRBV12-3 or TRBV12-4 with TRBJ2-6, with D perhaps matching TRBD2 (6 bases). Trimming left V 2 bases short and J 1 base short, with 18 bases between. There are 19 residues in the CDR3. As DNA, the CDR3 is TGTGCCAGCAGTTTACCGGCGGGGCTGTATAGGTCTGGGGCCAACGTCCTGACTTTC. Protein sequence: CASSLPAGLYRSGANVLTF.

This clonotype was counted ten times or more. The chain combines TRBV10-3 with TRBJ1-6; D not certain. CDR1 ENHRY and CDR2 SYGVKD come from the germline V gene. Trimming cost V 7 bases and J 7 bases, with 11 bases left between them. The CDR3 extends over 13 amino acids. Here the CDR3 reads CAINGGINSPLHF. The CDR3 nucleotides are TGTGCCATCAATGGCGGGATCAATTCACCCCTCCACTTT.

This chain links TRBV27 with TRBJ1-2; no clear D gene. CDR1 MNHEY and CDR2 SMNVEV come from the germline V gene (reference sequence). This CDR3 comprises 14 residues. The V end lost 0 bases, the J end lost 5 bases, and 10 bases lay between the germline ends. CDR3 region: CASSLSGGPYGYTF. CDR3 in DNA: TGTGCCAGCAGTTTATCGGGCGGACCTTATGGCTACACCTTC.

This clonotype was seen just once. The rearrangement links TRBV10-3 to TRBJ1-3; maybe TRBD1 (6 bases). The V end was cut by 6 bases, the J end by 0 bases, with 12 bases between. CDR3 length equals 15 residues. Germline V CDR1 and CDR2: ENHRY, SYGVKD. Here the CDR3 reads CAIRPDSLSGNTIYF. In DNA, the CDR3 is TGTGCCATCAGACCGGACAGCCTCTCTGGAAACACCATATATTTT.

This clonotype occurred a few times. J is TRBJ2-5 and V is TRBV2; TRBD1 matches 8 bases. The CDR3 extends over 14 amino acids. The junction had 5 bases not matched to a gene; V was cut back by 6 bases and J by 2 bases. In germline, CDR1 is SNHLY, CDR2 FYNNEI. DNA for the CDR3: TGTGCCAGCAGGACCGGGACAGGACAAGAGACCCAGTACTTC. Protein sequence: CASRTGTGQETQYF.

The V and J genes are TRBV25-1 and TRBJ2-1; D is perhaps TRBD1 (5 bases). The germline V gene encodes CDR1 MGHDK and CDR2 SYGVNS. The CDR3 consists of 16 residues. The V gene lost 4 bases and the J gene lost 3 bases, with 16 bases spanning the gap. The CDR3 protein is CASSGLQGRDYNEQFF. The CDR3 DNA reads TGTGCCAGCAGTGGATTGCAGGGAAGGGACTACAATGAGCAGTTCTTC. The full variable domain, in which reference TRBV25-1 and TRBJ2-1 provide the parts outside the CDR3, is EADIYQTPRYLVIGTGKKITLECSQTMGHDKMYWYQQDPGMELHLIHYSYGVNSTEKGDLSSESTVSRIRTEHFPLTLESARPSHTSQYLCASSGLQGRDYNEQFFGPGTRLTVL.

This clonotype was seen many times. The chain joins TRBV6-5 to TRBJ2-1; D not resolved. This CDR3 comprises 13 residues. The V end lost 6 bases, the J end lost 4 bases, and 10 bases lay between the germline ends. Germline-derived CDR1 and CDR2 are MNHEY and SVGAGI. The CDR3, as DNA: TGTGCCAGCAGCCGGACCCAGTACAATGAGCAGTTCTTC. Its translation is CASSRTQYNEQFF.

As to this clonotype: An end of the junction differs from the germline gene, which may be a read error. This chain uses TRBV15 with TRBJ1-2; no reliable D call. The CDR3 spans 14 residues. From germline, CDR1 is LNHNV and CDR2 YYDKDF (reference sequence). In DNA, the CDR3 is TGTGCCACCGGCAGAGATCTGGTAGGAAGCGGCTACACCTTC. This sequence encodes CATGRDLVGSGYTF.

Many counts were recorded for this clonotype. This sequence joins TRBV28 and TRBJ2-1; D not certain. CDR3 length equals 10 residues. Germline CDR1 and CDR2: MDHEN and SYDVKM. Written as DNA, the CDR3 is TGTGCTACGTTGAGGAATGAGCAGTTCTTC. This sequence encodes CATLRNEQFF. Based on the CDR3 plus reference TRBV28 and TRBJ2-1, the full variable domain is DVKVTQSSRYLVKRTGEKVFLECVQDMDHENMFWYRQDPGLGLRLIYFSYDVKMKEKGDIPEGYSVSREKKERFSLILESASTNQTSMYLCATLRNEQFFGPGTRLTVL.

This clonotype was counted a few times. V gene TRBV9 combines with J gene TRBJ2-1, with D possibly being TRBD1 or TRBD2 (5 bases each). This CDR3 has 15 residues. CDR1 and CDR2 from the germline V gene are SGDLS and YYNGEE. V was pared by 2 bases and J by 5 bases, with 14 bases between. CDR3 in DNA: TGTGCCAGCAGCGTCGGGCAGGGACCCAACAATGAGCAGTTCTTC. As protein: CASSVGQGPNNEQFF. The full variable domain, rest sourced from reference TRBV9 and TRBJ2-1, is DSGVTQTPKHLITATGQRVTLRCSPRSGDLSVYWYQQSLDQGLQFLIQYYNGEERAKGNILERFSAQQFPDLHSELNLSSLELGDSALYFCASSVGQGPNNEQFFGPGTRLTVL.

This clonotype has a handful of counts. The rearrangement links TRBV6-2 or TRBV6-3 to TRBJ2-5, with D unclear. V was clipped by 2 bases and J by 4 bases, with 14 bases between them. The CDR3 length is 15 residues. Germline CDR1 and CDR2: MNHEY and SVGEGT. CDR3: CASSYIFRQLETQYF. Written as DNA, the CDR3 is TGTGCCAGCAGTTACATCTTTCGGCAGCTAGAGACCCAGTACTTC.

CDR3 bases: TGTGCCAGCAGCGCGGACGTAGGGAACAATGAGCAGTTCTTC. It codes for CASSADVGNNEQFF. This chain uses TRBV9 with TRBJ2-1; D is unresolved. V dropped 3 bases and J dropped 5 bases, with 12 bases sitting between them. The CDR3 totals 14 residues. Per the germline V gene, CDR1 is SGDLS and CDR2 is YYNGEE.

Worth noting for this clonotype: One end of the junction does not line up with germline, which may come from a read error. V is TRBV12-3 or TRBV12-4 and J is TRBJ1-5; D gene uncertain. The CDR3 extends over 14 amino acids. CDR3 nucleotide sequence: TGTGCCAGCAGTGTAGCCCCGCGGGATCAGCCCCAGCATTTT. Its translation is CASSVAPRDQPQHF.

Notes on this clonotype: Here the CDR3 omits its conserved ending phenylalanine or tryptophan, so a read error is the likely source. This chain links TRBV7-9 with TRBJ1-2; D call uncertain. CDR1 and CDR2 from the germline V gene are SEHNR and FQNEAQ (reference sequence). The V gene lost 0 bases and the J gene lost 6 bases, with 17 bases spanning the gap. CDR3 size: 16 residues. The CDR3 loop reads CASSLAQGRGENGYTS. The CDR3 DNA reads as TGTGCCAGCAGCTTAGCGCAAGGGAGAGGAGAGAATGGCTACACCTCC.

V gene TRBV20-1 combines with J gene TRBJ2-3; 8 bases agree with TRBD2. Germline lookup yields CDR1 DFQATT and CDR2 SNEGSKA (reference sequence). V shed 1 base, J shed 2 bases, and the junction held 5 bases outside the gene matches. The CDR3 loop spans 15 amino acids. The CDR3 spells CSARGGGGHTDTQYF. The CDR3 region has the DNA TGCAGTGCTAGAGGTGGCGGGGGGCACACAGATACGCAGTATTTT.

The sample holds a few counts of this clonotype. The CDR3 nucleotides are TGCAGTGCTAGAAGGCACTACCAAGAGACCCAGTACTTC. Residues: CSARRHYQETQYF. The genes are TRBV20-1 and TRBJ2-5; the D is unclear. Trimming took 2 bases from V and 0 from J, leaving 7 bases between them. The CDR3 extends over 13 amino acids. Germline lookup yields CDR1 DFQATT and CDR2 SNEGSKA (reference sequence).